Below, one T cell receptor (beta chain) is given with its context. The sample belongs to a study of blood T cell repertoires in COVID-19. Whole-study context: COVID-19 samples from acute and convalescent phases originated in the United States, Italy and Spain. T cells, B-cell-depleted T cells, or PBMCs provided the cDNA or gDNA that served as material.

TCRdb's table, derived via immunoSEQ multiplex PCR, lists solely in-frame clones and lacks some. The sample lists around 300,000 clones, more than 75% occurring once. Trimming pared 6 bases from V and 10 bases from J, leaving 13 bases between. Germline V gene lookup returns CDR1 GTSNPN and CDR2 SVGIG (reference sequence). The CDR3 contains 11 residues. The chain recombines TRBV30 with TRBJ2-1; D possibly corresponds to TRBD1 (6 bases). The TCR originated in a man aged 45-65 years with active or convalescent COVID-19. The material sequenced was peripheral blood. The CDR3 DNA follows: TGTGCCTGCACCACAGGGATCGAGCAGTTCTTC. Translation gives CACTTGIEQFF.